This T cell receptor beta chain was retrieved from a study of CD8+ T cells in alopecia areata. Study details: Treated patients took oral tofacitinib at 5 to 10 mg twice daily.

It was cDNA, reverse transcribed from extracted RNA, that served as the sequencing template. Sequencing was performed with immunoSEQ multiplex PCR; in TCRdb, only in-frame clones are kept and a portion is missing. The table lists 150,000 or so clones, around 87% of them singletons. The germline CDR1 and CDR2 sequences are SGDLS and YYNGEE. The CDR3 contains 11 residues. V lost 4 bases and J 0 bases, leaving 0 bases between the germline ends. Specimen: CD8+ T cells sorted from blood, collected at week 0. The chain couples TRBV9 to TRBJ2-3; D ambiguous. The clonotype was recovered from a human donor with alopecia areata. The CDR3 DNA follows: TGTGCCAGCAGCAGCACAGATACGCAGTATTTT. Its translation is CASSSTDTQYF. The full variable domain, rest sourced from reference TRBV9 and TRBJ2-3, is DSGVTQTPKHLITATGQRVTLRCSPRSGDLSVYWYQQSLDQGLQFLIQYYNGEERAKGNILERFSAQQFPDLHSELNLSSLELGDSALYFCASSSTDTQYFGPGTRLTVL.